These T cell receptor beta chains were read from a single sample in a study of cytomegalovirus exposure and HLA in healthy donors. Libraries were prepared by immunoSEQ multiplex PCR; TCRdb keeps only in-frame clonotypes and omits some of them. The sample lists 120,000 to 150,000 clones, about 76% occurring once. Material: PBMCs. The receptors shown here come from a young man in good health and CMV-seronegative. Each CDR3 is given with its conserved first and last residue. A D gene is named only where the DNA matches it firmly. Clone size is not always given. Where it is, it says once, few, many or a class for expanded clones.

D	V	size	J	CDR3	DNA
TRBD1	TRBV5-4	-	TRBJ2-7	CASRRDRDEQYF	TGTGCCAGCAGACGGGACAGGGACGAGCAGTACTTC
TRBD2	TRBV5-1	-	TRBJ2-3	CASSLRRGGRDTQYF	TGCGCCAGCAGCTTGCGGCGGGGGGGCCGGGATACGCAGTATTTT
-	TRBV7-2	-	TRBJ2-3	CASSYTRTGTDTQYF	TGTGCCAGCAGCTACACTAGGACCGGCACAGATACGCAGTATTTT
-	TRBV4-1	-	TRBJ2-1	CASSQDGYSLGQFF	TGCGCCAGCAGCCAAGATGGGTACAGCCTGGGGCAGTTCTTC
TRBD1	TRBV4-1	few	TRBJ2-7	CASSRLGWGQDSYEQYF	TGCGCCAGCAGCCGCCTAGGTTGGGGACAGGACTCCTACGAGCAGTACTTC
-	TRBV4-3	-	TRBJ1-5	CASSQRSPGSNQPQHF	TGCGCCAGCAGCCAACGCAGTCCGGGGAGCAATCAGCCCCAGCATTTT
-	TRBV9	-	TRBJ1-3	CASSPLGGYSGNTIYF	TGTGCCAGCAGCCCGCTAGGGGGATACTCTGGAAACACCATATATTTT
TRBD2	TRBV5-6	-	TRBJ2-3	CASSFGSGLSTDTQYF	TGTGCCAGCAGCTTTGGTAGCGGGCTTAGCACAGATACGCAGTATTTT
TRBD2	TRBV28	once	TRBJ2-2	CASTLAGVYGELFF	TGTGCCAGCACCCTAGCGGGGGTTTATGGGGAGCTGTTTTTT
TRBD1	TRBV6-5	few	TRBJ1-3	CASSPRDRAGNTIYF	TGTGCCAGCAGTCCCCGGGACAGGGCTGGAAACACCATATATTTT
TRBD1	TRBV6-5	-	TRBJ1-2	CASSLTGPKGAYGYTF	TGTGCCAGCAGTTTAACAGGACCTAAGGGGGCCTATGGCTACACCTTC
TRBD1	TRBV28	-	TRBJ2-1	CASSVQGANEQFF	TGTGCCAGCAGTGTACAGGGGGCAAATGAGCAGTTCTTC
TRBD2	TRBV19	once	TRBJ2-7	CASSILAGASYEQYF	TGTGCCAGCAGCATTCTAGCGGGAGCTTCCTACGAGCAGTACTTC
TRBD2	TRBV7-2	-	TRBJ2-3	CASSPQASGADTQYF	TGTGCCAGCAGCCCCCAAGCTAGCGGCGCAGATACGCAGTATTTT
-	TRBV4-1	-	TRBJ1-5	CASSQDLGGSTDQPQHF	TGCGCCAGCAGCCAAGATCTTGGGGGGAGTACAGATCAGCCCCAGCATTTT
TRBD1	TRBV5-1	-	TRBJ2-3	CASSLGDRERDTQYF	TGCGCCAGCAGCTTGGGAGACAGGGAACGAGATACGCAGTATTTT
-	TRBV10-2	few	TRBJ1-5	CASSEKGGSQPQHF	TGCGCCAGCAGTGAGAAAGGAGGTAGCCAGCCCCAGCATTTT
-	TRBV5-1	few	TRBJ2-1	CASSLVPGSYNEQFF	TGCGCCAGCAGCTTGGTTCCAGGGTCCTACAATGAGCAGTTCTTC
TRBD1	TRBV7-9	-	TRBJ2-7	CASSYRDSPYEQYF	TGTGCCAGCAGCTACCGGGACAGTCCCTACGAGCAGTACTTC
-	TRBV19	-	TRBJ1-4	CASSIAGQTTEKLFF	TGTGCCAGTAGTATAGCCGGACAGACAACTGAAAAACTGTTTTTT
TRBD1	TRBV4-1	many	TRBJ2-1	CASSPRGDRAYNEQFF	TGCGCCAGCAGCCCGAGGGGGGACAGGGCTTACAATGAGCAGTTCTTC
-	TRBV29-1	-	TRBJ2-3	CSVEGGEWATDTQYF	TGCAGCGTTGAAGGGGGGGAGTGGGCTACAGATACGCAGTATTTT
-	TRBV7-8	-	TRBJ2-7	CASSPNRYYEQYF	TGTGCCAGTAGTCCAAACAGATACTACGAGCAGTACTTC
TRBD2	TRBV11-3	-	TRBJ2-1	CASSLGGLADSYNEQFF	TGTGCCAGCAGCTTAGGGGGACTAGCGGACTCCTACAATGAGCAGTTCTTC
-	TRBV28	-	TRBJ2-5	CASSERDEQYF	TGTGCCAGCAGTGAACGGGATGAGCAGTACTTC
TRBD1	TRBV5-1	-	TRBJ2-7	CASSWTLTGGSYEQYF	TGCGCCAGCAGCTGGACCCTGACAGGGGGCAGCTACGAGCAGTACTTC
-	TRBV6-1	-	TRBJ2-7	CASRDTIRSYEQYF	TGTGCCAGCAGGGACACTATACGATCCTACGAGCAGTACTTC
TRBD1	TRBV4-2	-	TRBJ1-1	CASSQAQGGTGTEAFF	TGTGCCAGCAGCCAAGCACAGGGGGGAACCGGGACTGAAGCTTTCTTT
-	TRBV5-4	few	TRBJ2-7	CASSLEIGAGRSYEQYF	TGTGCCAGCAGCTTGGAAATCGGCGCGGGCCGATCCTACGAGCAGTACTTC